The present entry profiles one T cell receptor (beta chain) with its context. A much larger clone differs by one base, so this may be a read error. The data stem from a study of blood T cells in healthy people across ages. A sample-barcoded 5' primer and a J-beta primer mix were used in a second PCR of roughly 7 to 11 cycles. TCRdb recomputed calls from the 5' RACE reads with MiXCR, one row per CDR3 protein. The sample lists about 930,000 distinct CDR3 sequences; 25% to 30% were seen once. Germline lookup yields CDR1 SGHVS and CDR2 FNYEAQ. Trimming at V came to 5 bases and at J to 6 bases, leaving 14 bases not matched to a gene. CDR3 length: 16 amino acids. This sample also belongs to another study, concerning T cells of mothers and their children.

The receptor was derived from a woman aged 40-49 years in good health. The gene calls are TRBV7-6 and TRBJ2-7, with 9 positions matching TRBD2. Sequencing was performed on blood. As DNA, the CDR3 is TGTGCCAGCAGCGCTAGCCACTGGACTAGCGAGGGCGAGCAGTACTTC. It codes for CASSASHWTSEGEQYF.